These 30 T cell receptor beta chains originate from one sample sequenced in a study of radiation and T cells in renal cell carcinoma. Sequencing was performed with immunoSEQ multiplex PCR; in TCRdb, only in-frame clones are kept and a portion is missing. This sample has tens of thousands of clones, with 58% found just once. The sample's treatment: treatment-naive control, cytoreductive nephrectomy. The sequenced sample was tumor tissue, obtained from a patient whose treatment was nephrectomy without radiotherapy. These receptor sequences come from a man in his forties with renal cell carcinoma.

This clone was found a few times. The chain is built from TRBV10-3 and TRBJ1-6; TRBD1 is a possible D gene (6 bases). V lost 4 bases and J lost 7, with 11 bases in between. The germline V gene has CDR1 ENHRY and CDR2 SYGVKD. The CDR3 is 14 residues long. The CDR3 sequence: CAISVQGGNSPLHF. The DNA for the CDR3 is TGTGCCATCAGTGTACAGGGTGGGAATTCACCCCTCCACTTT.

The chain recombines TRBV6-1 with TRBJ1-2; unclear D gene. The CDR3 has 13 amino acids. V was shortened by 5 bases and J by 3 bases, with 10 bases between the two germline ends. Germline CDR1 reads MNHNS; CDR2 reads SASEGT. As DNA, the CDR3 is TGTGCCAGCAGTAACGGACGGTACTATGGCTACACCTTC. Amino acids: CASSNGRYYGYTF.

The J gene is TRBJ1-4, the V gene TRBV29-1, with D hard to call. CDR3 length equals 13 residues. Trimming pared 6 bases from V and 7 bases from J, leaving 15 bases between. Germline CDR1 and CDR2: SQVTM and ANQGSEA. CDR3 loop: CSVRTANAEKLFF. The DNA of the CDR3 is TGCAGCGTCCGGACTGCTAATGCTGAAAAACTGTTTTTT.

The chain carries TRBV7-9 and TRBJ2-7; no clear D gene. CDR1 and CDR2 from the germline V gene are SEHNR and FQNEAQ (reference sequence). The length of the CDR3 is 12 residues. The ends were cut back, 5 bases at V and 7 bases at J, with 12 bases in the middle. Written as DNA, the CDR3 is TGTGCCAGCAGCCCCCAAGATGGGGAGCAGTACTTC. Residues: CASSPQDGEQYF.

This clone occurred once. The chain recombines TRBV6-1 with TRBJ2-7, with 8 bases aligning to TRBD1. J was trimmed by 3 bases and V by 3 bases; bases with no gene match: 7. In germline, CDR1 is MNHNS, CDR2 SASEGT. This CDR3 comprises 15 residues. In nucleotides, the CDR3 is TGTGCCAGCAGTGATCGGACAGGGAAAGTCTACGAGCAGTACTTC. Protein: CASSDRTGKVYEQYF.

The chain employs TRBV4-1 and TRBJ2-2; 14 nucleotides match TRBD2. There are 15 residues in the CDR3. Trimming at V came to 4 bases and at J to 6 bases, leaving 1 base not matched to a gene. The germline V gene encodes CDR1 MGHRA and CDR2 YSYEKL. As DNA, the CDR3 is TGCGCCAGCAGCCGGACTAGCGGGAGGCCCGGGGAGCTGTTTTTT. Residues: CASSRTSGRPGELFF.

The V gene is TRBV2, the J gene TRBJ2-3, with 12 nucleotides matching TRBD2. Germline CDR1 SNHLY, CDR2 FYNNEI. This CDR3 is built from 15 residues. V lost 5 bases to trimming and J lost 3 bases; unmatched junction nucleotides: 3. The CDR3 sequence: CASSLLAGGTDTQYF. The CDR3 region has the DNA TGTGCCAGCAGTTTACTAGCGGGAGGTACAGATACGCAGTATTTT.

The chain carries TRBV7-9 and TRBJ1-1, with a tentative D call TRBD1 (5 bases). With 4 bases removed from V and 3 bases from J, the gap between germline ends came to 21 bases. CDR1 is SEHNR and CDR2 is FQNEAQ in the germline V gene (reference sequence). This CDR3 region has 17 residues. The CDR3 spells CASSSTGAGPFDTEAFF. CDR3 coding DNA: TGTGCCAGCAGCTCAACCGGGGCCGGCCCGTTTGACACTGAAGCTTTCTTT. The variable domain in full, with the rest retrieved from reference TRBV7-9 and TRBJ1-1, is DTGVSQNPRHKITKRGQNVTFRCDPISEHNRLYWYRQTLGQGPEFLTYFQNEAQLEKSRLLSDRFSAERPKGSFSTLEIQRTEQGDSAMYLCASSSTGAGPFDTEAFFGQGTRLTVV.

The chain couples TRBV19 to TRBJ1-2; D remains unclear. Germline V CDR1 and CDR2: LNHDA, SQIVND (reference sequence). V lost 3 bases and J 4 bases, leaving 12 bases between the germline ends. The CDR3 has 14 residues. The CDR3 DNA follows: TGTGCCAGTAGTATCCCCGGACGACGCTATGGCTACACCTTC. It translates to CASSIPGRRYGYTF.

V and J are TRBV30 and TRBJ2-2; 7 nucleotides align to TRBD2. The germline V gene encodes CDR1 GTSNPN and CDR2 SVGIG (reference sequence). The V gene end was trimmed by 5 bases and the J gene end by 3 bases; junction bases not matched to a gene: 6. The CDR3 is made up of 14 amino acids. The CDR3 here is CAWGTSADTGELFF. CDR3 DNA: TGTGCCTGGGGTACTAGCGCGGACACCGGGGAGCTGTTTTTT.

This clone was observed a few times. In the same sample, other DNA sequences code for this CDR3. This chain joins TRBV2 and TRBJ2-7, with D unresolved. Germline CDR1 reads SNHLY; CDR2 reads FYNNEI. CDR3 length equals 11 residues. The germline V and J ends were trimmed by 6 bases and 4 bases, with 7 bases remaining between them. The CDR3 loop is CASRLSYEQYV. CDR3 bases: TGTGCCAGCAGGCTTAGTTACGAGCAGTACGTC.

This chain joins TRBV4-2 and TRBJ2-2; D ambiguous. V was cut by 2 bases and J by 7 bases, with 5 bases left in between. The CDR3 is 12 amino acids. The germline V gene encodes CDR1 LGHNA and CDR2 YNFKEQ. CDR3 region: CASSQQVGELFF. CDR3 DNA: TGTGCCAGCAGCCAACAGGTCGGGGAGCTGTTTTTT.

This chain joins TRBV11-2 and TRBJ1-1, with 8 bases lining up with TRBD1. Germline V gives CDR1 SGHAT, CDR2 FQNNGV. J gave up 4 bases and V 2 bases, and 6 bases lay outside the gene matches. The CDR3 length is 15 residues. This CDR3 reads CASSLRTGKGTEAFF. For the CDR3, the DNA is TGTGCCAGCAGCTTAAGGACAGGGAAGGGCACTGAAGCTTTCTTT.

CDR3 region: CASSPRGQGTIYGYTF. The CDR3 region has the DNA TGTGCCAGTAGTCCCCGGGGACAGGGTACTATCTATGGCTACACCTTC. The chain couples TRBV19 to TRBJ1-2; TRBD1 agrees at 9 bases. V trimming: 5 bases; J trimming: 4 bases; junction bases outside the gene matches: 11. The CDR3 consists of 16 residues. Germline V gives CDR1 LNHDA, CDR2 SQIVND (reference sequence).

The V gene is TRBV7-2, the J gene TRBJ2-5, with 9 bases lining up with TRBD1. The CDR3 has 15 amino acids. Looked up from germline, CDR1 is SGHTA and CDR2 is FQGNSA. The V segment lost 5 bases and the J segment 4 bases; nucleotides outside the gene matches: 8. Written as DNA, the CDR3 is TGTGCCAGCAGCCTTACCGGGACAGGGAGAGAGACCCAGTACTTC. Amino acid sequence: CASSLTGTGRETQYF.

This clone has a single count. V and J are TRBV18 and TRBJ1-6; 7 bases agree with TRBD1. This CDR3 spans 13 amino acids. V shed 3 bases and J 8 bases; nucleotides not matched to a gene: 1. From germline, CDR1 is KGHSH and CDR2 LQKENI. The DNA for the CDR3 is TGTGCCAGCTCACCCGGGACAGATTCACCCCTCCACTTT. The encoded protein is CASSPGTDSPLHF.

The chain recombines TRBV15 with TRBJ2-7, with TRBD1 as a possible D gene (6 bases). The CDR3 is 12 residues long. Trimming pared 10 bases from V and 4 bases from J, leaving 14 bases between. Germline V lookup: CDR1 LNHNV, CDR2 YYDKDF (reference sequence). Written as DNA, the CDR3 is TGTGCCAGTCAACAGGGATCTTACGAGCAGTACGTC. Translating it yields CASQQGSYEQYV.

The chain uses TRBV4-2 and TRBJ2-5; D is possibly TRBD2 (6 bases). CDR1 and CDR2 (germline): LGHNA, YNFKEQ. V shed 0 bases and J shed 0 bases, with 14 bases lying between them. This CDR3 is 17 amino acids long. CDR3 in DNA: TGTGCCAGCAGCCAAGAGGGAACTAGCAGCTACCAAGAGACCCAGTACTTC. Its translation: CASSQEGTSSYQETQYF.

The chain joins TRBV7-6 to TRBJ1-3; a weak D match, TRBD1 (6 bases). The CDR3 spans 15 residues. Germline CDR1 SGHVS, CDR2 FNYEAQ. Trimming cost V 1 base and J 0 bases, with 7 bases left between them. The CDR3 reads CASSLDRASGNTIYF. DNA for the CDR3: TGTGCCAGCAGCTTAGACAGGGCCTCTGGAAACACCATATATTTT.

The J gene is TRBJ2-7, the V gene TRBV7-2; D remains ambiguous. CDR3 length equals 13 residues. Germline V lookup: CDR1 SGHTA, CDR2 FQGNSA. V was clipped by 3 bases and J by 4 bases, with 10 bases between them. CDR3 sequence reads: CASSFDPAYEQYF. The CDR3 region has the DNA TGTGCCAGCAGCTTCGACCCCGCTTACGAGCAGTACTTC.

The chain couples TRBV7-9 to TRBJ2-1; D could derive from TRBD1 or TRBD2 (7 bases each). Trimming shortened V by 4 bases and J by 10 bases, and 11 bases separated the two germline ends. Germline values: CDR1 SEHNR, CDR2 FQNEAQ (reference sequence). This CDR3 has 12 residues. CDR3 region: CASSSQGGEQFF. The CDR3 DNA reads TGTGCCAGCAGCTCCCAGGGGGGGGAGCAGTTCTTC.

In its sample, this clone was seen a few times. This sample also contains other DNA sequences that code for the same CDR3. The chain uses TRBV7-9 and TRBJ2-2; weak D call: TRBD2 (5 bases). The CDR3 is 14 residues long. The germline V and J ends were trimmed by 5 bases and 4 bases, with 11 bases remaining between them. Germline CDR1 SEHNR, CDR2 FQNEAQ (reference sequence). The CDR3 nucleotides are TGTGCCAGCAGCCCGAACCGGGGCACCGGGGAGCTGTTTTTT. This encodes CASSPNRGTGELFF.

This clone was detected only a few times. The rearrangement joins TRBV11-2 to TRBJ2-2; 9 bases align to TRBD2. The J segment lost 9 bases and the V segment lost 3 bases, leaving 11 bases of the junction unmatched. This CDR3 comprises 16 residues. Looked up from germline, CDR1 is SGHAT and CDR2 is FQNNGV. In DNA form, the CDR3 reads TGTGCCAGCAGCTTGGTTAGCGGGGGCTGGCACCGGGAGCTGTTTTTT. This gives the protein CASSLVSGGWHRELFF.

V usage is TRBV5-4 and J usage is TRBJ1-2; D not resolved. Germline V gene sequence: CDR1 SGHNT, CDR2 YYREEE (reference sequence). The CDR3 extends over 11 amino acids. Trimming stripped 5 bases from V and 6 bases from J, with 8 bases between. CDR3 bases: TGTGCCAGCAGTCCCGGGGATGGCTACACCTTC. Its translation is CASSPGDGYTF.

CDR3 sequence (DNA): TGTGCCAGCAGCGTAGCCCTCTCTGGAAACACCATATATTTT. Protein product: CASSVALSGNTIYF. This sequence joins TRBV9 and TRBJ1-3; D unclear. The CDR3 is 14 amino acids. V shed 0 bases and J shed 0 bases, with 4 bases lying between them. Germline values: CDR1 SGDLS, CDR2 YYNGEE.

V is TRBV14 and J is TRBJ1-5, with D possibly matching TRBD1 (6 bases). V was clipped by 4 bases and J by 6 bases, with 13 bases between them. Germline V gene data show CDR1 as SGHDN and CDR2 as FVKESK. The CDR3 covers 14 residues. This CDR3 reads CASSPGGASQPQHF. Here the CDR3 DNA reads TGTGCCAGCAGCCCCGGGGGGGCGAGTCAGCCCCAGCATTTT. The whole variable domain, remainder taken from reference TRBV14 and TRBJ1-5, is EAGVTQFPSHSVIEKGQTVTLRCDPISGHDNLYWYRRVMGKEIKFLLHFVKESKQDESGMPNNRFLAERTGGTYSTLKVQPAELEDSGVYFCASSPGGASQPQHFGDGTRLSIL.

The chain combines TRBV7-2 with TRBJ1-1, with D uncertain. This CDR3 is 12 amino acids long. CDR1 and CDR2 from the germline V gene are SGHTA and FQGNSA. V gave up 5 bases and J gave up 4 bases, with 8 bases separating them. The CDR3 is CASSRYSTEAFF. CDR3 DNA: TGTGCCAGCAGCCGCTACAGCACTGAAGCTTTCTTT.

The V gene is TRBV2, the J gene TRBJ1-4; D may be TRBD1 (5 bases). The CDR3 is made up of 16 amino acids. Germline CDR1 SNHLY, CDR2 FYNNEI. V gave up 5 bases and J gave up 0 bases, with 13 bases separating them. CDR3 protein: CASSRDSGATNEKLFF. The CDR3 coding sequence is TGTGCCAGCAGTCGAGACAGTGGGGCAACTAATGAAAAACTGTTTTTT.

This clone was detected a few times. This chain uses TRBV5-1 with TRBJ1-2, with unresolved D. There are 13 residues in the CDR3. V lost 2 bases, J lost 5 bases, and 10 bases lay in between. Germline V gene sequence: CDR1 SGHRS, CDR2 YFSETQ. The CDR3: CASSFENWYGYTF. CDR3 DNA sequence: TGCGCCAGCAGCTTCGAGAATTGGTATGGCTACACCTTC.

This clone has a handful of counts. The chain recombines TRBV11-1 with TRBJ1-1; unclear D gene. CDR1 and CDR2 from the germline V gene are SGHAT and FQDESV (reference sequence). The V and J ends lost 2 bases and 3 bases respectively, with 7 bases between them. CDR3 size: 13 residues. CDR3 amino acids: CASSLRTDTEAFF. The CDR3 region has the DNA TGTGCCAGCAGCTTAAGAACCGACACTGAAGCTTTCTTT.